This TCR beta chain was obtained from a study of shared clonotypes between healthy human individuals. Study-wide findings and caveats: Sequencing depth was expected to influence donor clonotype sharing.

Germline V lookup: CDR1 LNHDA, CDR2 SQIVND (reference sequence). The V end was cut by 5 bases, the J end by 8 bases, with 15 bases between. The CDR3 consists of 14 residues. Sequencing used immunoSEQ multiplex PCR; TCRdb keeps in-frame clones, though not all of them. This table holds more than 500,000 clones, roughly 95% found once. In the case of this clone: The antigen remains undetermined.

The sequence was obtained from a woman under 40 in good health. Sequenced input: naive CD4+ T cells sorted from blood. As for subset: CD45RA+ positively selected. V gene TRBV19 combines with J gene TRBJ1-4; a weak D match, TRBD1 (6 bases). The CDR3 bases are TGTGCCAGTAGTTTCGACAGGCCAGGAGAAAAACTGTTTTTT. Its protein is CASSFDRPGEKLFF.